This passage covers 7 T cell receptor beta chains from one sample sequenced in a study of blood T cell repertoires in COVID-19. Clones were read by immunoSEQ multiplex PCR, and TCRdb kept only the in-frame ones, dropping some. Found here are about 99,000 clones, around 81% of them singletons; the top ten hold around 4.8%. The sample taken for sequencing was peripheral blood. Receptors originate from an elderly man with COVID-19, enrolled during active disease.

Only a few counts were recorded for this clone. The same CDR3 also results from other DNA sequences found in this sample. The genes are TRBV19 and TRBJ1-5; TRBD1 agrees at 8 bases. V shed 1 base and J 7 bases; nucleotides not matched to a gene: 6. The CDR3 extends over 15 amino acids. From germline, CDR1 is LNHDA and CDR2 SQIVND (reference sequence). In DNA form, the CDR3 reads TGTGCCAGTAGTATAGTCGGACAGGGCAGCCAGCCCCAGCATTTT. Translation gives CASSIVGQGSQPQHF.

The chain carries TRBV7-6 and TRBJ2-1; D remains unclear. From germline, CDR1 is SGHVS and CDR2 FNYEAQ. This CDR3 comprises 15 residues. Trimming cost V 3 bases and J 0 bases, with 9 bases left between them. This CDR3 is CASSFMLSSYNEQFF. CDR3 nucleotide sequence: TGTGCCAGCAGCTTCATGTTGAGCTCCTACAATGAGCAGTTCTTC.

The chain uses TRBV29-1 and TRBJ2-1, with D possibly TRBD2 on 6 matching bases. Germline V CDR1 and CDR2: SQVTM, ANQGSEA. This CDR3 has 14 residues. V lost 3 bases and J lost 3, with 12 bases in between. CDR3 loop: CSVDVADIYNEQFF. The DNA of the CDR3 is TGCAGCGTTGATGTAGCGGATATCTACAATGAGCAGTTCTTC.

V gene TRBV6-5 combines with J gene TRBJ2-2; a possible D gene is TRBD2 (7 bases). CDR3 length: 16 residues. The V and J ends lost 0 bases and 4 bases respectively, with 12 bases between them. CDR1 MNHEY and CDR2 SVGAGI come from the germline V gene. The CDR3 spells CASSYSTGRGTGELFF. DNA for the CDR3: TGTGCCAGCAGTTACTCAACAGGGAGGGGCACCGGGGAGCTGTTTTTT.

The chain employs TRBV6-2 or TRBV6-3 and TRBJ1-5; 8 bases are a match to TRBD1. The CDR3 loop spans 17 amino acids. The V segment lost 0 bases and the J segment 0 bases; nucleotides outside the gene matches: 4. Germline CDR1 and CDR2: MNHEY and SVGEGT. CDR3 in DNA: TGTGCCAGCAGTTACTCCAGGGGGCGAGGTAGCAATCAGCCCCAGCATTTT. Translation gives CASSYSRGRGSNQPQHF.

The V call is TRBV11-1, the J call TRBJ2-2; no clear D gene. Germline CDR1 and CDR2: SGHAT and FQDESV (reference sequence). The CDR3 is 14 amino acids. Trimming stripped 1 base from V and 2 bases from J, with 5 bases between. Here the CDR3 DNA reads TGTGCCAGCAGCTTAGGACTTAACACCGGGGAGCTGTTTTTT. It translates to CASSLGLNTGELFF.

V usage is TRBV11-2 and J usage is TRBJ2-1; TRBD2 matches at 10 bases. Germline V gene sequence: CDR1 SGHAT, CDR2 FQNNGV. V dropped 3 bases and J dropped 7; count of bases not matched to a gene: 12. The CDR3 length is 17 residues. DNA of the CDR3: TGTGCCAGCAGCTTGCGGGCTCCTAGCGGGGGAAATAATGAGCAGTTCTTC. It codes for CASSLRAPSGGNNEQFF. The variable domain in full, completed from reference TRBV11-2 and TRBJ2-1, reads EAGVAQSPRYKIIEKRQSVAFWCNPISGHATLYWYQQILGQGPKLLIQFQNNGVVDDSQLPKDRFSAERLKGVDSTLKIQPAKLEDSAVYLCASSLRAPSGGNNEQFFGPGTRLTVL.